A selection of T cell receptor beta chains follows, all from one sample in a study of Graves' ophthalmopathy and Graves' hyperthyroidism. TCRdb itself ran the multiplex PCR reads through MiXCR, one entry per CDR3 protein. Of around 1.1 million distinct CDR3 sequences listed, about two fifths were seen once; the top ten hold around 10%. The sequenced material came from peripheral blood or thyroid tissue (not recorded which). The source is an adult man with Graves' hyperthyroidism. CDR3s include the opening cysteine and the closing phenylalanine or tryptophan. D genes are given only for firm matches. Only part of the rows carry a size: once, few, many, or a class if the clone is expanded.

TRBV5-5,-,TRBJ2-7,many,CASSLRGRGLDEQYF,TGTGCCAGCAGCTTGAGGGGCCGGGGGCTCGACGAGCAGTACTTC
TRBV6-6,-,TRBJ2-7,-,CATGLGPYEQYF,TGTGCCACCGGCTTGGGGCCCTACGAGCAGTACTTC
TRBV7-6,TRBD2,TRBJ2-5,many,CASSYLSAGGPYQETQYF,TGTGCCAGCAGCTACCTATCGGCGGGAGGACCTTACCAAGAGACCCAGTACTTC
TRBV2,TRBD1,TRBJ2-7,many,CASSHRDRGIYEQYF,TGTGCCAGCAGTCATCGGGACAGGGGTATCTACGAGCAGTACTTC
TRBV7-2,-,TRBJ1-2,few,CASSYNSQGLYGYTF,TGTGCCAGCAGCTATAACTCCCAGGGGCTCTATGGCTACACCTTC
TRBV19,TRBD1,TRBJ1-5,few,CASRPMGQDHQPQHF,TGTGCCAGTAGACCTATGGGACAGGATCATCAGCCCCAGCATTTT
TRBV5-6,TRBD1,TRBJ1-5,few,CASSSYGTAINQPQHF,TGTGCCAGCAGCTCATACGGGACAGCGATCAATCAGCCCCAGCATTTT
TRBV19,TRBD1,TRBJ1-5,-,CASKVRDRGYQPQHF,TGTGCCAGTAAAGTTCGGGACAGGGGGTATCAGCCCCAGCATTTT
TRBV7-8,-,TRBJ2-1,-,CASSPLLRESSNEQFF,TGTGCCAGCAGCCCGCTTTTAAGGGAGTCATCGAATGAGCAGTTCTTC
TRBV20-1,-,TRBJ1-6,many,CSADRSSYNSPLHF,TGCAGTGCTGACAGGAGCTCCTATAATTCACCCCTCCACTTT
TRBV29-1,TRBD1,TRBJ1-4,-,CSVGTGDEKLFF,TGCAGCGTTGGGACAGGGGATGAAAAACTGTTTTTT
TRBV25-1,-,TRBJ1-1,-,CASINSGDNTEAFF,TGTGCCAGCATTAACTCAGGGGACAACACTGAAGCTTTCTTT
TRBV15,-,TRBJ2-6,-,CATSRGEDGSGANVLTF,TGTGCCACCAGCAGAGGCGAGGACGGCTCTGGGGCCAACGTCCTGACTTTC
TRBV3-1,TRBD1,TRBJ2-5,few,CASSQDPGTAQETQYF,TGTGCCAGCAGCCAAGACCCCGGGACAGCCCAAGAGACCCAGTACTTC
TRBV20-1,-,TRBJ1-1,-,CSASRVRRAFF,TGCAGTGCGTCGAGAGTGAGGAGGGCTTTCTTT
TRBV5-1,-,TRBJ1-1,many,CASSLDTNTEAFF,TGCGCCAGCAGCTTGGATACTAACACTGAAGCTTTCTTT
TRBV6-2/TRBV6-3,-,TRBJ2-7,once,CASESQGPPDEQYF,TGTGCCAGCGAATCACAGGGCCCACCTGACGAGCAGTACTTC
TRBV2,-,TRBJ1-2,many,CASAPRGAYGYTF,TGTGCCAGCGCACCCCGGGGGGCCTATGGCTACACCTTC
TRBV12-3/TRBV12-4,-,TRBJ1-1,few,CASSFEGGNTEAFF,TGTGCCAGCAGTTTTGAAGGGGGGAACACTGAAGCTTTCTTT
TRBV7-2,-,TRBJ1-5,many,CASSFAIGGYRQPQHF,TGTGCCAGCAGCTTTGCTATCGGAGGGTACCGGCAGCCCCAGCATTTT
TRBV2,-,TRBJ1-4,many,CASSEFGPREKLFF,TGTGCCAGCAGTGAATTCGGACCGCGTGAAAAACTGTTTTTT
TRBV7-2,-,TRBJ1-2,-,CASSSGSVSGYTF,TGTGCCAGCAGCTCGGGCTCCGTGAGTGGCTACACCTTC
TRBV15,TRBD1,TRBJ2-7,-,CATSREGQGFHEQYF,TGTGCCACCAGCAGAGAGGGACAGGGGTTCCACGAGCAGTACTTC
TRBV7-9,-,TRBJ1-2,-,CASSHKDSHAYTF,TGTGCCAGCAGCCACAAGGACAGCCATGCCTACACCTTC
TRBV19,TRBD2,TRBJ2-5,many,CASSNEKRGQETQYF,TGTGCCAGTAGCAACGAAAAGCGGGGGCAAGAGACCCAGTACTTC
TRBV4-1,-,TRBJ2-5,few,CASSHQVLDPPTGETQYF,TGCGCCAGCAGCCATCAAGTTTTGGACCCTCCGACGGGGGAGACCCAGTACTTC
TRBV7-3,-,TRBJ2-6,many,CASSLGSGVSGANVLTF,TGTGCCAGCAGCTTAGGGTCAGGGGTTTCTGGGGCCAACGTCCTGACTTTC
TRBV25-1,-,TRBJ2-3,many,CASSPSQGGTDTQYF,TGTGCCAGCAGTCCAAGTCAGGGAGGCACAGATACGCAGTATTTT
TRBV7-2,-,TRBJ1-1,many,CASSLALSVEAFF,TGTGCCAGCAGCTTAGCGCTGTCGGTTGAAGCTTTCTTT
TRBV4-1,-,TRBJ1-3,-,CASSLGGGYGNTIYF,TGCGCCAGCAGCCTTGGAGGAGGGTACGGAAACACCATATATTTT
TRBV10-3,TRBD2,TRBJ2-5,-,CAIRDTSGQETQYF,TGTGCCATCAGAGACACTAGCGGCCAAGAGACCCAGTACTTC
TRBV12-3/TRBV12-4,-,TRBJ1-2,few,CASKRVARGYTF,TGTGCCAGCAAGCGCGTGGCGCGTGGCTACACCTTC
TRBV5-1,-,TRBJ2-5,few,CASTPDGTQETQYF,TGCGCCAGCACGCCGGACGGAACTCAAGAGACCCAGTACTTC
TRBV13,-,TRBJ1-2,-,CASSLGRIEYGYTF,TGTGCCAGCAGCTTAGGCAGAATTGAGTATGGCTACACCTTC
TRBV5-1,TRBD1,TRBJ2-7,-,CASSFLLQGDYEQYF,TGCGCCAGCAGCTTTTTGCTCCAGGGGGACTACGAGCAGTACTTC
TRBV29-1,-,TRBJ2-7,many,CSAGQGYYEQYF,TGCAGCGCTGGTCAGGGATACTACGAGCAGTACTTC
TRBV15,-,TRBJ2-5,many,CATSRDERLIQETQYF,TGTGCCACCAGCAGAGATGAGAGACTTATCCAAGAGACCCAGTACTTC
TRBV9,TRBD1,TRBJ2-5,-,CASSLGSTGGLGETQYF,TGTGCCAGCAGCTTGGGTTCAACAGGGGGACTTGGAGAGACCCAGTACTTC
TRBV7-9,TRBD2,TRBJ2-2,many,CASSWASGAGELFF,TGTGCCAGCAGCTGGGCTAGCGGTGCCGGGGAGCTGTTTTTT
TRBV14,-,TRBJ1-2,many,CASSQDSMVRGYTF,TGTGCCAGCAGCCAAGATAGCATGGTGCGTGGCTACACCTTC
TRBV14,-,TRBJ1-5,many,CASSQEGLPQHF,TGTGCCAGCAGCCAAGAGGGTCTACCCCAGCATTTT
TRBV25-1,-,TRBJ2-2,many,CAVQTNTGELFF,TGTGCCGTCCAGACGAACACCGGGGAGCTGTTTTTT
TRBV7-2,-,TRBJ2-5,many,CASSLVSVGETQYF,TGTGCCAGCAGCTTAGTTTCTGTCGGAGAGACCCAGTACTTC
TRBV7-9,-,TRBJ2-2,many,CASSLSAGADTGELFF,TGTGCCAGCAGCTTATCCGCTGGAGCGGACACCGGGGAGCTGTTTTTT
TRBV30,-,TRBJ1-5,few,CAWNTGKYSNQPQHF,TGTGCCTGGAACACAGGGAAATATAGCAATCAGCCCCAGCATTTT
TRBV15,-,TRBJ1-6,many,CATSREGQGWTPLHF,TGTGCCACCAGCAGAGAAGGGCAGGGATGGACACCCCTCCACTTT
TRBV6-5,TRBD2,TRBJ2-7,-,CASSRMTGTSLGEQYF,TGTGCCAGCAGCCGAATGACCGGGACTAGCTTGGGAGAGCAGTACTTC
TRBV7-2,TRBD2,TRBJ2-5,many,CASQTRRGVEETQYF,TGTGCCAGCCAGACTCGGCGGGGGGTCGAGGAGACCCAGTACTTC
TRBV6-2/TRBV6-3,TRBD1,TRBJ1-1,-,CASSYPRTGPNTEAFF,TGTGCCAGCAGTTACCCTAGGACAGGACCGAACACTGAAGCTTTCTTT
TRBV20-1,-,TRBJ2-2,few,CSARSSLAESTGELFF,TGCAGTGCTAGGTCCTCGTTAGCGGAAAGCACCGGGGAGCTGTTTTTT
TRBV4-2,-,TRBJ2-5,-,CASSQDARMKTQYF,TGTGCCAGCAGCCAAGATGCTAGGATGAAGACCCAGTACTTC
TRBV7-2,TRBD2,TRBJ2-7,-,CASSLGPTSGGARRYEQYF,TGTGCCAGCAGCTTAGGCCCGACTAGCGGGGGGGCGAGAAGGTACGAGCAGTACTTC
TRBV6-5,TRBD1,TRBJ1-2,-,CASSYGRGASYGYTF,TGTGCCAGCAGTTACGGCAGGGGGGCCTCCTATGGCTACACCTTC
TRBV20-1,TRBD1,TRBJ1-2,-,CSAPIAGDSRQGASGYTF,TGCAGTGCGCCGATCGCCGGTGACTCCAGACAGGGGGCGAGTGGCTACACCTTC
TRBV10-2,TRBD1,TRBJ2-7,many,CASSESQGALPYEQYF,TGCGCCAGCAGTGAATCCCAGGGGGCTCTCCCCTACGAGCAGTACTTC
TRBV20-1,-,TRBJ2-2,few,CSASGSRTPGSCFF,-
TRBV10-3,-,TRBJ1-2,-,CAIRPGKPSYTF,TGTGCCATCAGGCCAGGGAAGCCCAGCTACACCTTC
TRBV6-5,-,TRBJ1-2,-,CASSTGRNLNYGYTF,TGTGCCAGCAGCACCGGACGGAACCTCAACTATGGCTACACCTTC